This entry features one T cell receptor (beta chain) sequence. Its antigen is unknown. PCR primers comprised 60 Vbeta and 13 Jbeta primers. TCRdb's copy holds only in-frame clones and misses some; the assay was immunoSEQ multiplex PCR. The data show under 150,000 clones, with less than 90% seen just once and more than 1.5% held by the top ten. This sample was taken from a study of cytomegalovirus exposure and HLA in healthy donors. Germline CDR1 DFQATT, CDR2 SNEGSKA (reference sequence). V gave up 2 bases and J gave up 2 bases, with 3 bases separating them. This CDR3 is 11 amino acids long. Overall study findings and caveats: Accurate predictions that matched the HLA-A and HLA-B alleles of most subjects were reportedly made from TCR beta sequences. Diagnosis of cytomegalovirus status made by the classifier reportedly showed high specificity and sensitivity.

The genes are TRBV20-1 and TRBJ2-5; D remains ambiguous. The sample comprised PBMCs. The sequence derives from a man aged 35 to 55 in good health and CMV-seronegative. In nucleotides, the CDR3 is TGCAGTGCTAGATTACAAGAGACCCAGTACTTC. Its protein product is CSARLQETQYF.